This T cell receptor (beta chain) was sequenced during a study of T cells in Graves' hyperthyroidism and ophthalmopathy. Study summary: Peripheral blood was secured at the point of initial diagnosis, before any treatment.

TCR beta CDR3 regions were amplified from RNA. HTBI primers were employed in a first-round RT-PCR of the TCR CDR3. TCRdb reprocessed the multiplex PCR reads via MiXCR and lists one record per CDR3 protein. This repertoire shows approximately 870,000 distinct CDR3 sequences, 35% to 40% found once; its top ten account for 8.9%. Overall study results and limits: Patients with ophthalmopathy were separated from those with stable hyperthyroidism by a 13 V-J model.

This clonotype was seen a handful of times. The antigen is undetermined. It was considered stable Graves' hyperthyroidism when ophthalmopathy did not progress within 18 months. Any patient presenting with uncontrolled infection, other autoimmune disease, pregnancy or lactation was left out. The specimen sequenced was blood. The TCR originated in a man aged 18 to 35 with Graves' hyperthyroidism.

CDR3 nucleotide sequence: TGTGCCAGCAGCGTAGCGGGGAATAGCAATCAGCCCCAGCATTTT. It codes for CASSVAGNSNQPQHF. V gene TRBV9 combines with J gene TRBJ1-5; no firm D call. In germline, CDR1 is SGDLS, CDR2 YYNGEE. The CDR3 length is 15 residues. The V end lost 0 bases, the J end lost 0 bases, and 7 bases lay between the germline ends.